Following are 10 T cell receptor beta chains from one sample sequenced in a study of blood T cells in healthy people across ages (dated by TCRdb to between 2015 and 2016). Libraries were prepared through 5' RACE. TCRdb records Illumina HiSeq 2500 as the sequencer. A second PCR of roughly 7 to 11 cycles was performed with a sample-barcoded 5' primer and a J-beta primer mix. The public reads were quality trimmed at Q25 with fastp and then assembled into clones with MiXCR by TCRdb, keeping productive beta chains. Entries that share a CDR3 protein sequence are merged under the most common genes and DNA. This sample has 600,000 or so distinct CDR3 sequences in its table, and approximately 30% of those were observed once. The top ten constitute approximately 15% of the sample. Sequenced input: blood. The receptor set was obtained from a woman older than 75 in good health.

A note on this clonotype: This may be a read error: a much more frequent sequence differs by one nucleotide. The chain carries TRBV29-1 and TRBJ2-7; 13 positions agree with TRBD2. The CDR3 consists of 15 residues. Trimming took 0 bases from V and 7 from J; bases not matched to a gene: 6. CDR1 SQVTM and CDR2 ANQGSEA come from the germline V gene. The CDR3 DNA reads as TGCAGCGTTGAAGATGCACTAGCGGGGGGGCGAGAGCAGTACTTC. It specifies CSVEDALAGGREQYF.

This clonotype has at least ten counts. The chain joins TRBV5-1 to TRBJ2-7; D is ambiguous. The ends were cut back, 1 base at V and 2 bases at J, with 4 bases in the middle. Germline V gene sequence: CDR1 SGHRS, CDR2 YFSETQ. This CDR3 spans 12 amino acids. For the CDR3, the DNA is TGCGCCAGCAGCTTGTTCCCCTACGAGCAGTACTTC. The encoded protein is CASSLFPYEQYF.

This clonotype was detected many times. The chain employs TRBV5-1 and TRBJ1-5; TRBD1 matches 8 bases. The CDR3 loop spans 13 amino acids. Germline values: CDR1 SGHRS, CDR2 YFSETQ. Trimming at V came to 3 bases and at J to 6 bases, leaving 2 bases not matched to a gene. The CDR3 nucleotides are TGCGCCAGCAGCTCAGGGGGCGGTCAGCCCCAGCATTTT. Amino acids: CASSSGGGQPQHF.

A few counts support this clonotype. A much larger clone differs by one base, so this may be a read error. This sequence joins TRBV20-1 and TRBJ2-1; D is perhaps TRBD1 (6 bases). The CDR3 has 11 amino acids. Germline V lookup: CDR1 DFQATT, CDR2 SNEGSKA (reference sequence). V lost 0 bases, J lost 15 bases, and 12 bases lay in between. CDR3 residues: CSARDQGRGFF. In nucleotides, the CDR3 is TGCAGTGCTAGAGATCAGGGGCGTGGGTTCTTC.

The CDR3 DNA follows: TGCAGTGTTAGTCGGACTAGCAGCTACGAGCAGTACTTC. Translation gives CSVSRTSSYEQYF. This chain links TRBV20-1 with TRBJ2-7; 8 positions match TRBD2. Germline CDR1 and CDR2: DFQATT and SNEGSKA (reference sequence). V gave up 7 bases and J gave up 3 bases; unmatched junction bases: 8. The CDR3 has 13 residues.

This clonotype was observed a few times. The chain carries TRBV5-6 and TRBJ1-2, with TRBD1 matching 9 bases. The V gene's germline CDR1 is SGHDT and CDR2 YYEEEE. The CDR3 runs to 15 residues. V dropped 3 bases and J dropped 7; count of bases not matched to a gene: 10. The CDR3 is CASSSGTGRGGGYTF. The CDR3 DNA sequence: TGTGCCAGCAGCTCCGGGACAGGGCGCGGGGGTGGCTACACCTTC.

This clonotype was observed a few times. The chain uses TRBV10-3 and TRBJ2-1, with a weak D call TRBD2 (5 bases). The germline CDR1 and CDR2 sequences are ENHRY and SYGVKD. Trimming removed 2 bases from V and 6 bases from J, with 11 bases in between. The CDR3 is 14 residues long. The CDR3 region is CAISESIGGNEQFF. The CDR3 DNA reads TGTGCCATCAGTGAGAGTATAGGAGGCAATGAGCAGTTCTTC.

This clonotype was seen at least ten times. The J gene is TRBJ2-1, the V gene TRBV6-2 or TRBV6-3; D is undetermined. This CDR3 comprises 16 residues. V shed 4 bases and J shed 6 bases, with 19 bases lying between them. The germline gives CDR1 MNHEY, CDR2 SVGEGT. For the CDR3, the DNA is TGTGCCAGCAGTTCCCAAACGAATCCTCCGGGCAATGAGCAGTTCTTC. Protein product: CASSSQTNPPGNEQFF.

This clonotype was seen more than once but under ten times. This rearrangement joins TRBV18 to TRBJ2-7; D perhaps matches TRBD2 (6 bases). There are 15 residues in the CDR3. Germline-derived CDR1 and CDR2 are KGHSH and LQKENI. V was pared by 5 bases and J by 7 bases, with 21 bases between. CDR3 amino acids: CASSSRDFTYNEQYF. The CDR3 nucleotides are TGTGCCAGCTCATCCCGGGACTTCACCTACAATGAGCAGTACTTC. Based on the CDR3 plus reference TRBV18 and TRBJ2-7, the full variable domain is NAGVMQNPRHLVRRRGQEARLRCSPMKGHSHVYWYRQLPEEGLKFMVYLQKENIIDESGMPKERFSAEFPKEGPSILRIQQVVRGDSAAYFCASSSRDFTYNEQYFGPGTRLTVT.

The rearrangement uses TRBV20-1 and TRBJ2-5; the match to TRBD1 covers 8 bases. The CDR3 covers 15 residues. J gave up 5 bases and V 0 bases, and 8 bases lay outside the gene matches. CDR1 DFQATT and CDR2 SNEGSKA come from the germline V gene (reference sequence). DNA of the CDR3: TGCAGTGCTAGAGATGATTACAGGGGGTGGGAGACCCAGTACTTC. Amino acids: CSARDDYRGWETQYF.